A selection of T cell receptor beta chains follows, all from one sample in a study of control samples from healthy donors and cancer patients. Sequencing was performed with immunoSEQ multiplex PCR; in TCRdb, only in-frame clones are kept and a portion is missing. The table has 130,000 or so clones, approximately 94% seen once. The specimen sequenced was blood. The receptors come from a man aged 40-49 years in good health. Both conserved end residues are part of each CDR3. D genes are given only for firm matches. Clone size appears in some rows only: once, few, many, or a class for an expanded clone.

v_gene: TRBV14; d_gene: NA; abundance: once; j_gene: TRBJ1-3; CDR3aa: CASSQEDPGLLRENTIYF; CDR3nt: TGTGCCAGCAGCCAAGAAGATCCAGGGCTTTTACGGGAGAACACCATATATTTT
v_gene: TRBV3-1/TRBV3-2; d_gene: NA; abundance: NA; j_gene: TRBJ2-1; CDR3aa: CASSFPGTRLYEQFF; CDR3nt: TGTGCCAGCAGCTTCCCCGGGACCCGCTTGTATGAGCAGTTCTTC
v_gene: TRBV5-6; d_gene: NA; abundance: NA; j_gene: TRBJ2-2; CDR3aa: CASSGRTALINTGELFF; CDR3nt: TGTGCCAGCAGCGGAAGGACAGCCCTTATCAACACCGGGGAGCTGTTTTTT
v_gene: TRBV5-6; d_gene: NA; abundance: NA; j_gene: TRBJ1-1; CDR3aa: CASSSNTEAFF; CDR3nt: TGTGCCAGCAGTTCTAACACTGAAGCTTTCTTT
v_gene: TRBV3-1/TRBV3-2; d_gene: TRBD1; abundance: NA; j_gene: TRBJ2-5; CDR3aa: CTQQPIKGAIKTQYF; CDR3nt: TGCACACAGCAGCCAATTAAGGGGGCCATAAAGACCCAGTACTTC
v_gene: TRBV6-5; d_gene: NA; abundance: NA; j_gene: TRBJ1-3; CDR3aa: CASSRTASGNTIYF; CDR3nt: TGTGCCAGCAGTAGAACGGCCTCTGGAAACACCATATATTTT
v_gene: TRBV7-2; d_gene: NA; abundance: NA; j_gene: TRBJ1-2; CDR3aa: CASSLDDWSFYGYTF; CDR3nt: TGTGCCAGCAGCTTAGACGATTGGAGTTTCTATGGCTACACCTTC
v_gene: TRBV15; d_gene: TRBD1; abundance: NA; j_gene: TRBJ1-6; CDR3aa: CATSRGQGISPLHF; CDR3nt: TGTGCCACCAGCAGAGGACAGGGGATTTCACCCCTCCACTTT
v_gene: TRBV11-2; d_gene: NA; abundance: NA; j_gene: TRBJ2-1; CDR3aa: CASSWARSLYNEQFF; CDR3nt: TGTGCCAGCAGCTGGGCGCGGAGTCTCTACAATGAGCAGTTCTTC
v_gene: TRBV19; d_gene: TRBD1; abundance: NA; j_gene: TRBJ2-7; CDR3aa: CASSTLGTASSYEQYF; CDR3nt: TGTGCCAGTAGTACCCTAGGGACAGCAAGCTCCTACGAGCAGTACTTC
v_gene: TRBV28; d_gene: TRBD1; abundance: NA; j_gene: TRBJ1-1; CDR3aa: CASSLVGQGMTEAFF; CDR3nt: TGTGCCAGCAGTTTAGTGGGACAGGGTATGACTGAAGCTTTCTTT
v_gene: TRBV3-1/TRBV3-2; d_gene: TRBD1; abundance: NA; j_gene: TRBJ2-2; CDR3aa: CASAGGQGVIGELFF; CDR3nt: TGTGCCAGCGCAGGGGGACAGGGGGTGATCGGGGAGCTGTTTTTT
v_gene: TRBV7-3; d_gene: NA; abundance: NA; j_gene: TRBJ1-2; CDR3aa: CASSPNGGSGRVEGYTF; CDR3nt: TGTGCCAGCAGCCCCAACGGGGGGTCGGGGCGCGTGGAGGGCTACACCTTC
v_gene: TRBV5-6; d_gene: NA; abundance: NA; j_gene: TRBJ2-7; CDR3aa: CASSLRLYEQYF; CDR3nt: TGTGCCAGCAGCTTGCGGCTATACGAGCAGTACTTC
v_gene: TRBV5-1; d_gene: NA; abundance: NA; j_gene: TRBJ2-2; CDR3aa: CASSLDSFLTSGELFF; CDR3nt: TGCGCCAGCAGCTTGGACTCTTTCTTAACAAGCGGGGAGCTGTTTTTT
v_gene: TRBV7-9; d_gene: NA; abundance: NA; j_gene: TRBJ1-3; CDR3aa: CASSHASGYGNTIYF; CDR3nt: TGTGCCAGCAGCCACGCCTCCGGGTACGGAAACACCATATATTTT
v_gene: TRBV18; d_gene: NA; abundance: NA; j_gene: TRBJ2-7; CDR3aa: CASSQAGLGYEQYF; CDR3nt: TGTGCCAGCTCACAGGCAGGGTTGGGATACGAGCAGTACTTC
v_gene: TRBV5-4; d_gene: TRBD2; abundance: NA; j_gene: TRBJ2-5; CDR3aa: CASSTAGGQETQYF; CDR3nt: TGTGCCAGCAGCACGGCGGGAGGGCAAGAGACCCAGTACTTC
v_gene: TRBV6-5; d_gene: NA; abundance: NA; j_gene: TRBJ2-4; CDR3aa: CATGSPADIQYF; CDR3nt: TGTGCCACCGGTTCCCCCGCGGACATTCAGTACTTC
v_gene: TRBV28; d_gene: TRBD1; abundance: NA; j_gene: TRBJ1-5; CDR3aa: CASSRQGVTANQPQHF; CDR3nt: TGTGCCAGCAGTCGACAGGGAGTTACGGCCAATCAGCCCCAGCATTTT
v_gene: TRBV9; d_gene: NA; abundance: NA; j_gene: TRBJ1-2; CDR3aa: CASSKDTSYGYTF; CDR3nt: TGTGCCAGCAGCAAGGACACCAGCTATGGCTACACCTTC
v_gene: TRBV9; d_gene: NA; abundance: NA; j_gene: TRBJ1-1; CDR3aa: CASSVVAGGSNTEAFF; CDR3nt: TGTGCCAGCAGCGTAGTGGCGGGGGGCAGCAACACTGAAGCTTTCTTT
v_gene: TRBV24-1; d_gene: TRBD1; abundance: NA; j_gene: TRBJ2-1; CDR3aa: CATSPGQGGGYEQFF; CDR3nt: TGTGCCACCAGTCCGGGACAGGGAGGAGGGTATGAGCAGTTCTTC
v_gene: TRBV7-9; d_gene: NA; abundance: once; j_gene: TRBJ2-3; CDR3aa: CASSPWDPSTDTQYF; CDR3nt: TGTGCCAGCAGCCCATGGGACCCCTCCACAGATACGCAGTATTTT
v_gene: TRBV5-6; d_gene: TRBD2; abundance: NA; j_gene: TRBJ2-3; CDR3aa: CASSLAWAGGPTDTQYF; CDR3nt: TGTGCCAGCAGCTTGGCTTGGGCGGGAGGGCCGACAGATACGCAGTATTTT
v_gene: TRBV7-2; d_gene: TRBD2; abundance: NA; j_gene: TRBJ2-3; CDR3aa: CASSFDPSGGTDTQYF; CDR3nt: TGTGCCAGCAGCTTCGATCCTAGCGGAGGCACAGATACGCAGTATTTT
v_gene: TRBV6-5; d_gene: NA; abundance: NA; j_gene: TRBJ1-2; CDR3aa: CASSPAALHNYGYTF; CDR3nt: TGTGCCAGCAGCCCGGCGGCGCTGCATAACTATGGCTACACCTTC
v_gene: TRBV6-5; d_gene: NA; abundance: NA; j_gene: TRBJ1-2; CDR3aa: CASSATDLYGYTF; CDR3nt: TGTGCCAGCAGCGCGACAGACCTCTATGGCTACACCTTC
v_gene: TRBV5-6; d_gene: NA; abundance: once; j_gene: TRBJ2-5; CDR3aa: CASSLPSASQETQYF; CDR3nt: TGTGCCAGCAGCTTACCTTCGGCTAGCCAAGAGACCCAGTACTTC
v_gene: TRBV7-2; d_gene: TRBD2; abundance: once; j_gene: TRBJ2-3; CDR3aa: CASSSTSGLSTDTQYF; CDR3nt: TGTGCCAGCAGCAGTACTAGCGGCCTTTCCACAGATACGCAGTATTTT
v_gene: TRBV5-1; d_gene: NA; abundance: NA; j_gene: TRBJ1-1; CDR3aa: CASSWGPMSMNTEAFF; CDR3nt: TGCGCCAGCAGCTGGGGCCCGATGAGCATGAACACTGAAGCTTTCTTT
v_gene: TRBV6-5; d_gene: TRBD2; abundance: NA; j_gene: TRBJ2-7; CDR3aa: CASSYFSSGDYEQYF; CDR3nt: TGTGCCAGCAGTTACTTCTCTAGCGGAGATTACGAGCAGTACTTC
v_gene: TRBV27; d_gene: TRBD1; abundance: NA; j_gene: TRBJ1-2; CDR3aa: CASSYRQGGTNYGYTF; CDR3nt: TGTGCCAGCAGTTATCGACAGGGTGGGACTAACTATGGCTACACCTTC
v_gene: TRBV29-1; d_gene: TRBD1; abundance: NA; j_gene: TRBJ1-2; CDR3aa: CSVAGQGQGGYTF; CDR3nt: TGCAGCGTGGCGGGACAGGGACAGGGTGGCTACACCTTC
v_gene: TRBV7-3; d_gene: NA; abundance: NA; j_gene: TRBJ2-7; CDR3aa: CASSEGRANHEQYF; CDR3nt: TGTGCCAGCAGCGAGGGAAGGGCTAACCACGAGCAGTACTTC
v_gene: TRBV7-9; d_gene: NA; abundance: NA; j_gene: TRBJ1-3; CDR3aa: CASTRRQPAGGNTIYF; CDR3nt: TGTGCCAGCACCCGTCGACAGCCGGCGGGGGGAAACACCATATATTTT
v_gene: TRBV5-1; d_gene: NA; abundance: NA; j_gene: TRBJ2-5; CDR3aa: CASSLDRSQETQYF; CDR3nt: TGCGCCAGCAGCTTGGACAGGAGCCAAGAGACCCAGTACTTC
v_gene: TRBV4-1; d_gene: TRBD1; abundance: NA; j_gene: TRBJ2-2; CDR3aa: CASSQGQGNTGELFF; CDR3nt: TGCGCCAGCAGCCAGGGACAGGGGAACACCGGGGAGCTGTTTTTT
v_gene: TRBV5-1; d_gene: NA; abundance: NA; j_gene: TRBJ1-4; CDR3aa: CASSAGTRAEKLFF; CDR3nt: TGCGCCAGCAGCGCCGGGACCAGAGCTGAAAAACTGTTTTTT